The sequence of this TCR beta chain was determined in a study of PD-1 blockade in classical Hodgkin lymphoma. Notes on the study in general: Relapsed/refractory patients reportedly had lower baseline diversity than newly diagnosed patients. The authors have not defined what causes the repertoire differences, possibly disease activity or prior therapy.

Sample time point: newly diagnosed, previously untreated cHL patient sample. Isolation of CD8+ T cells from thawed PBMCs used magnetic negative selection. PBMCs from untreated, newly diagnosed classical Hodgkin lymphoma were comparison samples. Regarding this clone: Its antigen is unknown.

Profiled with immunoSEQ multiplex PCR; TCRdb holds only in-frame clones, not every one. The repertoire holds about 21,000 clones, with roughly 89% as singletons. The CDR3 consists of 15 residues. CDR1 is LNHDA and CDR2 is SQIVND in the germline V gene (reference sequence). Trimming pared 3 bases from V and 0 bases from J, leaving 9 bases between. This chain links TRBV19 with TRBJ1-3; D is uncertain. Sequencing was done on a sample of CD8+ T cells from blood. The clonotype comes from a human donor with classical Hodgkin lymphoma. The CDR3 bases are TGTGCCAGTAGTATCAGCGCTTCCTCTGGAAACACCATATATTTT. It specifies CASSISASSGNTIYF. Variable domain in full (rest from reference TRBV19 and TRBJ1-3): DGGITQSPKYLFRKEGQNVTLSCEQNLNHDAMYWYRQDPGQGLRLIYYSQIVNDFQKGDIAEGYSVSREKKESFPLTVTSAQKNPTAFYLCASSISASSGNTIYFGEGSWLTVV.